These T cell receptor beta chains were read from a single sample in a study of radiation and T cells in renal cell carcinoma. Repertoires were generated with immunoSEQ multiplex PCR, while TCRdb's copy carries only in-frame clones and drops some. The sample shows about 78,000 clones, about nine tenths of them seen only once. Material: blood, obtained from a patient whose treatment included radiotherapy and nephrectomy. The receptors originated from a woman in her seventies with renal cell carcinoma. The CDR3 runs from the conserved cysteine through the conserved F or W. The D gene is left open where the match is weak. Rows give clone size only sometimes, using once, few, many, or a class for an expanded clone.

TRBJ1-4,TRBD1,-,TRBV30,CARGQGQSTNEKLFF,TGTGCCCGAGGACAGGGCCAATCGACTAATGAAAAACTGTTTTTT
TRBJ1-4,TRBD1,-,TRBV5-1,CASSGETGPLFF,TGCGCCAGCAGCGGAGAGACAGGGCCACTGTTTTTT
TRBJ1-1,-,-,TRBV6-6,CASSYSLQVNTEAFF,TGTGCCAGCAGTTACTCGTTGCAGGTGAACACTGAAGCTTTCTTT
TRBJ2-7,-,-,TRBV6-4,CASSVLGEFTYEQYF,TGTGCCAGCAGTGTGTTAGGGGAATTCACCTACGAGCAGTACTTC
TRBJ2-5,TRBD2,-,TRBV11-1,CASSFSGGAIGETQYF,TGTGCCAGCAGCTTTAGCGGGGGGGCCATCGGAGAGACCCAGTACTTC
TRBJ2-4,-,-,TRBV10-3,CAIIFRVPKNIQYF,TGTGCCATCATCTTCAGGGTTCCCAAAAACATTCAGTACTTC
TRBJ2-5,-,-,TRBV30,CAWGKLGGAKTQYF,TGTGCCTGGGGTAAATTGGGCGGGGCCAAGACCCAGTACTTC
TRBJ1-5,-,-,TRBV4-1,CASSQGGQSVGNQPQHF,TGCGCCAGCAGCCAAGGAGGACAGTCTGTTGGCAATCAGCCCCAGCATTTT
TRBJ1-3,-,-,TRBV25-1,CASSVGGASGNTIYF,TGTGCCAGCAGTGTAGGAGGAGCGTCTGGAAACACCATATATTTT
TRBJ2-3,-,-,TRBV27,CASSFIGRGNTDTQYF,TGTGCCAGCAGTTTTATAGGTCGGGGAAACACAGATACGCAGTATTTT
TRBJ2-7,TRBD2,-,TRBV4-1,CASSQAGGMTGYEQYF,TGCGCCAGCAGCCAAGCCGGGGGGATGACGGGCTACGAGCAGTACTTC
TRBJ2-1,TRBD2,once,TRBV4-3,CASSHGRTSGGRDEQFF,TGCGCCAGCAGCCATGGGAGGACTAGCGGGGGGAGGGATGAGCAGTTCTTC
TRBJ1-1,-,-,TRBV30,CAWTMGVNTEAFF,TGTGCCTGGACTATGGGGGTAAACACTGAAGCTTTCTTT
TRBJ2-5,TRBD2,-,TRBV6-4,CASSPDSGAQETQYF,TGTGCCAGCAGTCCCGATAGCGGGGCACAAGAGACCCAGTACTTC
TRBJ1-2,TRBD1,-,TRBV18,CASSLGTGKNYGYTF,TGTGCCAGCTCACTGGGGACAGGGAAGAACTATGGCTACACCTTC
TRBJ2-1,-,-,TRBV5-1,CASSLDSARNNEQFF,TGCGCCAGCAGCTTGGACAGCGCTCGGAACAATGAGCAGTTCTTC
TRBJ2-5,-,-,TRBV5-6,CASSLVPQETQYF,TGTGCCAGCAGCTTGGTTCCCCAAGAGACCCAGTACTTC
TRBJ2-7,TRBD1,once,TRBV6-5,CASSSTGVYSYEQYF,TGTGCCAGCAGTTCCACAGGGGTTTACTCCTACGAGCAGTACTTC
TRBJ1-1,-,-,TRBV7-9,CASSLPSNTEAFF,TGTGCCAGCAGCTTACCCTCGAACACTGAAGCTTTCTTT
TRBJ1-1,-,-,TRBV6-5,CASSRTSGTEAFF,TGTGCCAGCAGTCGAACCTCCGGGACTGAAGCTTTCTTT
TRBJ2-5,TRBD2,-,TRBV5-4,CASSPSGGLQETQYF,TGTGCCAGCAGCCCTAGCGGGGGGCTCCAAGAGACCCAGTACTTC
TRBJ2-1,TRBD2,-,TRBV5-1,CASRRGGPGDEQFF,TGCGCCAGCCGCCGCGGGGGGCCGGGTGATGAGCAGTTCTTC
TRBJ1-6,TRBD1,-,TRBV5-1,CASSLDRGRVSPLHF,TGCGCCAGCAGCTTGGACAGGGGGCGGGTTTCACCCCTCCACTTT
TRBJ1-5,-,-,TRBV10-3,CAISESGNGQPQHF,TGTGCCATCAGTGAGTCGGGGAATGGACAGCCCCAGCATTTT
TRBJ2-1,-,-,TRBV19,CASSQGRYNEQFF,TGTGCCAGTTCCCAGGGGCGATACAATGAGCAGTTCTTC
TRBJ1-1,TRBD1,-,TRBV5-1,CASSLVGTGGAYTEAFF,TGCGCCAGCAGCTTGGTGGGGACAGGGGGCGCCTACACTGAAGCTTTCTTT
TRBJ2-2,TRBD1,-,TRBV7-3,CASSPGQGVTGELFF,TGTGCCAGCAGCCCCGGACAGGGGGTTACCGGGGAGCTGTTTTTT
TRBJ2-7,-,-,TRBV7-8,CASSLVAATTYEQYF,TGTGCCAGCAGCTTAGTGGCGGCCACTACCTACGAGCAGTACTTC
TRBJ2-7,-,-,TRBV5-1,CASSGPRRQSPARPRDEQYF,TGCGCCAGCAGCGGGCCCCGTAGACAATCACCGGCTCGGCCTAGGGACGAGCAGTACTTC
TRBJ2-2,TRBD2,-,TRBV4-3,CASSLYSGPNTGELFF,TGCGCCAGCAGCCTATATAGCGGGCCGAACACCGGGGAGCTGTTTTTT
TRBJ2-3,-,-,TRBV6-6,CASRRFTDTQYF,TGTGCCAGCAGACGGTTCACAGATACGCAGTATTTT
TRBJ2-1,-,once,TRBV7-6,CASSLRQDNEQFF,TGTGCCAGCAGCTTAAGACAGGACAATGAGCAGTTCTTC
TRBJ1-2,TRBD1,-,TRBV28,CASSIGQGSYGYTF,TGTGCCAGCAGTATCGGACAGGGCTCCTATGGCTACACCTTC
TRBJ1-1,-,-,TRBV30,CAWSVFGLNTEAFF,TGTGCCTGGAGTGTATTCGGGTTGAACACTGAAGCTTTCTTT
TRBJ2-5,-,-,TRBV5-1,CASSPVGAPQETQYF,TGCGCCAGCAGCCCGGTGGGGGCCCCTCAAGAGACCCAGTACTTC
TRBJ2-3,TRBD2,-,TRBV29-1,CSAGGGSGDTQYF,TGCAGCGCCGGGGGGGGCTCTGGGGATACGCAGTATTTT
TRBJ1-2,-,-,TRBV30,CAWSKVERYGYTF,TGCGCCTGGTCTAAGGTTGAGAGGTATGGCTACACCTTC
TRBJ2-5,-,-,TRBV5-1,CASSLAGETQYF,TGCGCCAGCAGCTTGGCTGGGGAGACCCAGTACTTC
TRBJ2-7,-,-,TRBV11-3,CASSLDLGREGHEQYF,TGTGCCAGCAGCTTAGATCTGGGAAGGGAAGGACACGAGCAGTACTTC
TRBJ2-3,-,-,TRBV7-2,CASSLAGGLGTGSSDTQYF,TGTGCCAGCAGCTTAGCGGGGGGCCTGGGGACGGGGTCCTCAGATACGCAGTATTTT